Below, one T cell receptor beta chain is given with its context. The antigen remains unidentified. The entry originates in a study of T cells in Graves' hyperthyroidism and ophthalmopathy. Notes on the study in general: The model forecast ophthalmopathy, anticipating it by a median roughly 6 months before onset.

If no ophthalmopathy progression occurred within 18 months, Graves' hyperthyroidism was stable. The authors obtained PBMCs from around 11 ml of fresh peripheral blood. The CDR3 is made up of 13 amino acids. The ends were cut back, 11 bases at V and 4 bases at J, with 17 bases in the middle. RNA transcripts gave rise to amplified TCR beta CDR3 regions. HTBI primers drove first-round RT-PCR of the TCR CDR3. From the multiplex PCR reads, TCRdb called clonotypes with MiXCR, one entry per CDR3 protein. This sample has about 570,000 distinct CDR3 sequences; 14% occur once, and the top ten carry about 14%. This TCR derives from a woman aged 40-49 years with Graves' hyperthyroidism. The chain carries TRBV12-3 or TRBV12-4 and TRBJ1-1, with D hard to call. Sequences were obtained from blood. The CDR3 spells CASLFRMGTEAFF. Here the CDR3 DNA reads TGTGCCTCATTGTTTAGGATGGGCACTGAAGCTTTCTTT.